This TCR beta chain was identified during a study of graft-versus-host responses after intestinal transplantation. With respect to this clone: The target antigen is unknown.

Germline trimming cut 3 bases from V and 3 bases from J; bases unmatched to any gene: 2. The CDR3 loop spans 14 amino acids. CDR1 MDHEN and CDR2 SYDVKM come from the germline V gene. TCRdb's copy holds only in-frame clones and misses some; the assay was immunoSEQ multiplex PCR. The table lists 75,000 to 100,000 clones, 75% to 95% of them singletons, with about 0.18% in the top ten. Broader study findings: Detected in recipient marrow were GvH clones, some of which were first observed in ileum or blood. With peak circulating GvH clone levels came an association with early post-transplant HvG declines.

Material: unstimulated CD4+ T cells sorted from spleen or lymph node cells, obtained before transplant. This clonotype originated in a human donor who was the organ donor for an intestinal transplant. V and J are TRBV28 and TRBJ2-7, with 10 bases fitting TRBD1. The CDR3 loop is CASSLRDRGYEQYF. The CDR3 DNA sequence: TGTGCCAGCAGTTTGCGGGACAGGGGCTACGAGCAGTACTTC. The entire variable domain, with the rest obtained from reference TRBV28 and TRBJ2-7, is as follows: DVKVTQSSRYLVKRTGEKVFLECVQDMDHENMFWYRQDPGLGLRLIYFSYDVKMKEKGDIPEGYSVSREKKERFSLILESASTNQTSMYLCASSLRDRGYEQYFGPGTRLTVT.